What follows is one T cell receptor (beta chain) and its context. The CDR3 is 14 residues long. Germline loops: CDR1 SGHRS, CDR2 YFSETQ. The V gene end was trimmed by 5 bases and the J gene end by 6 bases; junction bases not matched to a gene: 5. Those enrolled in Seattle joined during active infection and were followed longitudinally afterward. The data belong to a study of blood T cell repertoires in COVID-19. Whole-study context: Acute and convalescent COVID-19 specimens originated in the United States, Italy and Spain. The cDNA or gDNA used as material had been derived from T cells, B-cell-depleted T cells, or PBMCs.

Under the authors' procedure: How many nucleated cells were present was estimated from reference gene primer amplification. The data were produced by immunoSEQ multiplex PCR, yet TCRdb's version contains in-frame clones alone and is incomplete. The V and J calls and clone size are taken from that table; D and trimming were inferred from the DNA. Altogether hundreds of thousands of clones are present, about 88% being singletons, with the ten largest covering roughly 0.9%. Material for sequencing was peripheral blood. The chain joins TRBV5-1 to TRBJ2-7; 13 positions agree with TRBD2. This clonotype originated in a man in his late teens or twenties with COVID-19, enrolled during active disease. The CDR3 DNA reads TGCGCCAGCAGTCGCACTAGCGGGGGGGCCGAGCAGTACTTC. This sequence encodes CASSRTSGGAEQYF.